This entry is about one T cell receptor beta chain. Its antigen is unknown. The data were obtained in a study of OX40 agonist ivuxolimab in advanced cancers. Overall study context: Ivuxolimab is a fully human IgG2 antibody that activates OX40 (CD134). A diagnosis of hepatocellular carcinoma, melanoma, renal cell or head and neck cancer was present in dose-escalation patients.

The study's findings and limits: Clonal expansion was seen in CD4+ and CD8+ blood T cells by week 6 at 0.1 to 3.0 mg/kg. Among T cells, CD8+ cells averaged more expanded clones than CD4+ cells.

Sequencing used immunoSEQ multiplex PCR; TCRdb keeps in-frame clones, though not all of them. The table records 60,000 to 65,000 clones, more than 85% of them present only once. Sequenced material: CD4+ or CD8+ T cells sorted from blood, taken in a trial of the OX40 agonist ivuxolimab. The clonotype was recovered from an adult with an advanced solid tumor such as melanoma, head and neck, liver or kidney cancer.

The CDR3 DNA reads as TGTGCCAGCAGCAAGGACGGCTACGAGCAGTACTTC. It yields the protein CASSKDGYEQYF. The rearrangement links TRBV5-3 to TRBJ2-7; no reliable D call. TRBV5-3 is assigned to the ORF class and has an uncertain function. The length of the CDR3 is 12 residues. V shed 8 bases and J shed 3 bases, with 12 bases lying between them.